What follows are 13 T cell receptor beta chains derived from one specimen sequenced in a study of Graves' ophthalmopathy and Graves' hyperthyroidism. The authors amplified TCR beta CDR3 regions from RNA transcripts. The library came from an HTBI-primed first-round RT-PCR and a second-round multiplex PCR. TCRdb called the multiplex PCR reads again in MiXCR, with one record for every CDR3 protein. The sample carries about 210,000 distinct CDR3 sequences, approximately 29% recorded once. The sample consisted of peripheral blood. Receptors originate from a man in his forties or fifties with Graves' ophthalmopathy.

This clonotype was recorded many times. The genes are TRBV19 and TRBJ2-2; 7 bases align to TRBD1. Per the germline V gene, CDR1 is LNHDA and CDR2 is SQIVND (reference sequence). The CDR3 is 17 amino acids. Trimming at V came to 1 base and at J to 4 bases, leaving 9 bases not matched to a gene. CDR3 bases: TGTGCCAGTAGTATAGGAATGCAGGGGGTCGGCACCGGGGAGCTGTTTTTT. Amino acid sequence: CASSIGMQGVGTGELFF.

This clonotype was found many times. The CDR3 nucleotides read TGTGCCAGTAGCCCAAGACAGATCACTGAAGCTTTCTTT. Its protein is CASSPRQITEAFF. V usage is TRBV19 and J usage is TRBJ1-1; D is possibly TRBD1 (5 bases). The V gene lost 6 bases and the J gene lost 4 bases, with 12 bases spanning the gap. The CDR3 loop spans 13 amino acids. CDR1 LNHDA and CDR2 SQIVND come from the germline V gene (reference sequence).

This clonotype was seen many times. This rearrangement joins TRBV30 to TRBJ1-2; no firm D call. The length of the CDR3 is 13 residues. V gave up 2 bases and J gave up 3 bases, with 10 bases separating them. Per germline, CDR1 GTSNPN and CDR2 SVGIG (reference sequence). The CDR3 region has the DNA TGTGCCTGGAGTCAAGACAACTACTATGGCTACACCTTC. This sequence encodes CAWSQDNYYGYTF.

There are many counts of this clonotype. The V gene is TRBV28, the J gene TRBJ2-5, with D hard to call. Trimming removed 4 bases from V and 5 bases from J, with 20 bases in between. This CDR3 region has 16 residues. Germline V gene lookup returns CDR1 MDHEN and CDR2 SYDVKM. CDR3 nucleotide sequence: TGTGCCAGCAGTTCCATGGACCAGCCGATTATGGAGACCCAGTACTTC. Its translation: CASSSMDQPIMETQYF.

This clonotype appeared many times. This chain connects TRBV7-2 to TRBJ2-7; 9 bases agree with TRBD1. CDR3 length: 15 amino acids. Germline V gene sequence: CDR1 SGHTA, CDR2 FQGNSA. With 1 base clipped from V and 3 bases from J, the junction kept 4 bases outside the gene matches. CDR3 in amino acids: CASSLVTGGGYEQYF. CDR3 DNA: TGTGCCAGCAGCTTAGTGACAGGGGGGGGCTACGAGCAGTACTTC. The whole variable domain, remainder taken from reference TRBV7-2 and TRBJ2-7, is GAGVSQSPSNKVTEKGKDVELRCDPISGHTALYWYRQSLGQGLEFLIYFQGNSAPDKSGLPSDRFSAERTGGSVSTLTIQRTQQEDSAVYLCASSLVTGGGYEQYFGPGTRLTVT.

CDR3 nucleotides: TGTGCCAGCAGGTCGGGACAGGGGAACCACGAGCAGTACTTC. Translation: CASRSGQGNHEQYF. V usage is TRBV11-2 and J usage is TRBJ2-7; 10 bases are a match to TRBD1. Germline CDR1 and CDR2: SGHAT and FQNNGV. V shed 6 bases and J 5 bases; nucleotides not matched to a gene: 7. The CDR3 extends over 14 amino acids.

This clonotype was seen a single time. This chain connects TRBV12-3 or TRBV12-4 to TRBJ2-7, with TRBD2 identical over 13 bases. CDR3 length equals 15 residues. With 5 bases clipped from V and 6 bases from J, the junction kept 7 bases outside the gene matches. CDR3 loop: CASSRTSGRVSEQYF. The CDR3, as DNA: TGTGCCAGCAGTCGGACTAGCGGGAGAGTTTCCGAGCAGTACTTC.

The chain is built from TRBV30 and TRBJ1-2, with 7 nucleotides matching TRBD1. Germline assignment: CDR1 GTSNPN and CDR2 SVGIG (reference sequence). This CDR3 contains 12 residues. V shed 5 bases, J shed 4 bases, and the junction held 4 bases outside the gene matches. CDR3 in amino acids: CAWATGSYGYTF. CDR3 bases: TGTGCCTGGGCGACAGGGAGCTATGGCTACACCTTC.

There are many counts of this clonotype. The chain is built from TRBV28 and TRBJ2-5; D perhaps matches TRBD1 (8 bases). CDR3 size: 13 residues. CDR1 is MDHEN and CDR2 is SYDVKM in the germline V gene. With 4 bases removed from V and 6 bases from J, the gap between germline ends came to 12 bases. The CDR3 DNA reads as TGTGCCAGCAGTTCACAGGGGGGGAAGACCCAGTACTTC. Amino acids: CASSSQGGKTQYF.

This clonotype was recorded many times. The chain recombines TRBV19 with TRBJ2-7; TRBD2 matches at 8 bases. J gave up 5 bases and V 10 bases, and 22 bases lay outside the gene matches. Germline CDR1 and CDR2: LNHDA and SQIVND (reference sequence). The CDR3 sequence is 17 residues long. CDR3 bases: TGTGCCACCTCTAATGGTCTTAGCGGGACCCTCCTGGACGAGCAGTACTTC. It specifies CATSNGLSGTLLDEQYF.

This clonotype was detected ten times or more. The chain combines TRBV12-3 or TRBV12-4 with TRBJ2-7; TRBD1 matches at 10 bases. Trimming at V came to 5 bases and at J to 2 bases, leaving 6 bases not matched to a gene. The CDR3 loop spans 15 amino acids. The CDR3 nucleotides are TGTGCCAGCAGTCACGCCGGGACAGGGGCCTACGAGCAGTACTTC. Translating it yields CASSHAGTGAYEQYF.

There are a few counts of this clonotype. The V gene is TRBV18, the J gene TRBJ1-1; the D is unclear. This CDR3 spans 19 amino acids. The V end was cut by 3 bases, the J end by 3 bases, with 26 bases between. CDR1 and CDR2 (germline): KGHSH, LQKENI. In DNA, the CDR3 is TGTGCCAGCTCACCTAGTCCTTTAATGTCCGGTGGCAATGACACTGAAGCTTTCTTT. It is translated as CASSPSPLMSGGNDTEAFF. Complete variable domain (other parts from reference TRBV18 and TRBJ1-1): NAGVMQNPRHLVRRRGQEARLRCSPMKGHSHVYWYRQLPEEGLKFMVYLQKENIIDESGMPKERFSAEFPKEGPSILRIQQVVRGDSAAYFCASSPSPLMSGGNDTEAFFGQGTRLTVV.

This clonotype was counted ten times or more. The J gene is TRBJ1-1, the V gene TRBV28; D unresolved. This CDR3 has 13 residues. Trimming took 2 bases from V and 8 from J, leaving 12 bases between them. Per germline, CDR1 MDHEN and CDR2 SYDVKM. CDR3 bases: TGTGCCAGCAGTTTAAGGACCCCCACCGAAGCTTTCTTT. Amino acid sequence: CASSLRTPTEAFF. The whole variable domain, filled in from reference TRBV28 and TRBJ1-1, reads DVKVTQSSRYLVKRTGEKVFLECVQDMDHENMFWYRQDPGLGLRLIYFSYDVKMKEKGDIPEGYSVSREKKERFSLILESASTNQTSMYLCASSLRTPTEAFFGQGTRLTVV.